This T cell receptor (beta chain) was found in a study of long-term antiretroviral therapy in people with HIV. The immunoSEQ assay was v3.0, run at survey level. The assay was immunoSEQ multiplex PCR, and TCRdb's table has in-frame clones only and misses some. The top ten hold 3% to 4% of the sample, which has over 30,000 clones, roughly 83% seen once. Between the trimmed V and J ends, which lost 6 bases and 5 bases, there was a span of 11 bases. Looked up from germline, CDR1 is SQVTM and CDR2 is ANQGSEA. The CDR3 is made up of 11 amino acids. The chain links TRBV29-1 to TRBJ2-7, with D perhaps matching TRBD1 (5 bases). Source: unsorted PBMCs, taken 1.9 years after starting antiretroviral therapy. The source of this sequence is a man younger than 30 with HIV. The CDR3 loop reads CSVRQGDEQYF. The DNA of the CDR3 is TGCAGCGTCAGACAAGGGGACGAGCAGTACTTC.